A single sample is the source of the 5 T cell receptor beta chains below, sequenced in a study of T cells after yellow fever vaccination. TCRdb reanalysed the 5' RACE reads using MiXCR and keeps one entry per CDR3 protein. The table records some 220,000 distinct CDR3 sequences, roughly 3.3% of them present only once. The material sequenced was CD4+ T cells sorted from PBMCs, taken 10 days after the yellow fever booster vaccination. The receptors were sampled from a man younger than 35 who received the YFV17D yellow fever vaccine.

This clonotype was counted at least ten times. This rearrangement joins TRBV9 to TRBJ2-1; D remains unclear. There are 15 residues in the CDR3. The germline V and J ends were trimmed by 4 bases and 7 bases, with 18 bases remaining between them. Germline CDR1 SGDLS, CDR2 YYNGEE. The CDR3 loop is CASSSSLVRSNEQFF. CDR3 DNA sequence: TGTGCCAGCAGCTCTTCCCTGGTCCGTAGTAATGAGCAGTTCTTC.

The J gene is TRBJ2-3, the V gene TRBV18; D is ambiguous. This CDR3 region has 15 residues. The V gene's germline CDR1 is KGHSH and CDR2 LQKENI. V lost 2 bases and J 1 base, leaving 10 bases between the germline ends. The CDR3 is CASSPGRQRTDTQYF. The CDR3 DNA reads TGTGCCAGCTCACCAGGTCGTCAGCGCACAGATACGCAGTATTTT.

The chain uses TRBV9 and TRBJ2-5; D remains ambiguous. The CDR3 consists of 14 residues. Trimming took 0 bases from V and 2 from J, leaving 8 bases between them. CDR1 and CDR2 from the germline V gene are SGDLS and YYNGEE. The CDR3 sequence is CASSVDSRQETQYF. The CDR3 region has the DNA TGTGCCAGCAGCGTAGACAGCCGACAAGAGACCCAGTACTTC. The full variable domain, in which reference TRBV9 and TRBJ2-5 provide the parts outside the CDR3, is DSGVTQTPKHLITATGQRVTLRCSPRSGDLSVYWYQQSLDQGLQFLIQYYNGEERAKGNILERFSAQQFPDLHSELNLSSLELGDSALYFCASSVDSRQETQYFGPGTRLLVL.

This clonotype was counted at least ten times. This chain links TRBV7-6 with TRBJ2-1; D gene uncertain. This CDR3 spans 13 amino acids. V was trimmed by 0 bases and J by 10 bases, leaving 10 bases between them. Germline CDR1 reads SGHVS; CDR2 reads FNYEAQ. CDR3: CASSLAADREQFF. DNA of the CDR3: TGTGCCAGCAGCTTAGCTGCCGATCGGGAGCAGTTCTTC.

This clonotype was seen at least ten times. The V call is TRBV12-5, the J call TRBJ2-1; a weak D match, TRBD2 (7 bases). Trimming left V 5 bases short and J 6 bases short, with 17 bases between. The CDR3 runs to 15 residues. The germline V gene encodes CDR1 LGHNT and CDR2 FRNRAP. Here the CDR3 DNA reads TGTGCTAGTGGTACCACAGGGAGGGTAACCAATGAGCAGTTCTTC. Its protein product is CASGTTGRVTNEQFF.